This T cell receptor (beta chain) was retrieved from a study of shared clonotypes between healthy human individuals. Study findings and constraints: Having only a few donors restricted how much genetic and exposure-history diversity was captured. The researchers took only blood, and tissue repertoires probably look different.

The count of this clone is one. The antigen remains unidentified. Methods used by the authors: There were no quality scores in the junction-only immunoSEQ sequences, so filtering differed. The protocol was immunoSEQ multiplex PCR, while the TCRdb copy is restricted to in-frame clones and leaves out a portion. V and J calls and clone size are given by that table; D and trimming were obtained from the DNA. The data hold roughly 500,000 clones, with 76% observed a single time. CDR3 length: 17 amino acids. The V gene end was trimmed by 0 bases and the J gene end by 5 bases; junction bases not matched to a gene: 10. Germline V gives CDR1 SGHTA, CDR2 FQGNSA.

The chain uses TRBV7-2 and TRBJ1-3, with 7 bases fitting TRBD1. The sequenced sample was PBMCs. The clonotype was recovered from a woman in her thirties or forties in good health. Some clones in this sample may be carry-over from other donors' samples. The CDR3 DNA sequence: TGTGCCAGCAGCTTAGCAGGAACAGGGGCGAGTCGAAACACCATATATTTT. This gives the protein CASSLAGTGASRNTIYF.